This TCR beta chain emerged from a study of metastatic and nonmetastatic thyroid tumors. TCRdb redid the clone calls on the PCR reads using MiXCR. The sample gives about 35,000 clones, approximately 20% of which show up once; about 18% is in the top ten. V was clipped by 2 bases and J by 1 base; unmatched bases: 2. Germline values: CDR1 ENHRY, CDR2 SYGVKD. CDR3 length equals 15 residues. Each patient came to thyroid surgery without any prior treatment (of any kind). This clone was found many times. The specimen was blood. V gene TRBV10-3 combines with J gene TRBJ2-1, with 7 nucleotides matching TRBD2. This sequence was found in a female donor with papillary thyroid cancer or a benign thyroid nodule (not recorded which). Some clones in this sample may be carry-over from other donors' samples. CDR3 nucleotides: TGTGCCATCAGTGAGCTAGCGGCATCCTACAATGAGCAGTTCTTC. It yields the protein CAISELAASYNEQFF.